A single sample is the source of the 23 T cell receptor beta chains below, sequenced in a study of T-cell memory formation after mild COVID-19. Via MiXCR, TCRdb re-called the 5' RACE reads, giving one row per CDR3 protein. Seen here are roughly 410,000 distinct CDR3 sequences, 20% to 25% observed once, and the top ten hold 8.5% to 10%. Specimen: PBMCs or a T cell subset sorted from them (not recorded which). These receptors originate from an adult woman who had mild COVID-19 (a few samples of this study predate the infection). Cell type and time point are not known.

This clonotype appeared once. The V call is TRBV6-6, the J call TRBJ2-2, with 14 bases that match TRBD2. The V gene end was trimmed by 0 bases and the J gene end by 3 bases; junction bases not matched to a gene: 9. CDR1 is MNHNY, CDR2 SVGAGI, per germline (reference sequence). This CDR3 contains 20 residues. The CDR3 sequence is CASSYSAGLAGAGDTGELFF. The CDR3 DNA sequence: TGTGCCAGCAGTTACTCGGCGGGACTAGCGGGAGCCGGGGACACCGGGGAGCTGTTTTTT.

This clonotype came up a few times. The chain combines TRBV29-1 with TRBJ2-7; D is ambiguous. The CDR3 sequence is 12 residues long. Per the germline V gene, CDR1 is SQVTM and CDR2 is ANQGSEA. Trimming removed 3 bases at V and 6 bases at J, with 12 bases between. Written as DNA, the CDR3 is TGCAGCGTTGATAGCCCCTTCGGCGAGCAGTACTTC. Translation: CSVDSPFGEQYF.

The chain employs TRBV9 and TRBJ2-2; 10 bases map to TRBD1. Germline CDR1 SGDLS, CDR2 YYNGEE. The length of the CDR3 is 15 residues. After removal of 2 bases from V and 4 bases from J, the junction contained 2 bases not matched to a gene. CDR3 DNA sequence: TGTGCCAGCAGCGTCGGGGACAGGGGCACCGGGGAGCTGTTTTTT. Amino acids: CASSVGDRGTGELFF.

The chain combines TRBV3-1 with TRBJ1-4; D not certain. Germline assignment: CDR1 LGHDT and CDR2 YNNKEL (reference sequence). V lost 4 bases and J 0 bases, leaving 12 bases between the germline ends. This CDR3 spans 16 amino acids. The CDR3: CASSLRATSTNEKLFF. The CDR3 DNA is TGTGCCAGCAGCCTCCGGGCCACCTCAACTAATGAAAAACTGTTTTTT.

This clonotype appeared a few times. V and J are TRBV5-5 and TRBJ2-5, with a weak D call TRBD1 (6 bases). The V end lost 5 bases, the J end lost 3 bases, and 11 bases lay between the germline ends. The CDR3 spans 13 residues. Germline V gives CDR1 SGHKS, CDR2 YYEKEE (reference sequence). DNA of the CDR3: TGTGCCAGCAGTAAACACAGGGAAGAGACCCAGTACTTC. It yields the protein CASSKHREETQYF.

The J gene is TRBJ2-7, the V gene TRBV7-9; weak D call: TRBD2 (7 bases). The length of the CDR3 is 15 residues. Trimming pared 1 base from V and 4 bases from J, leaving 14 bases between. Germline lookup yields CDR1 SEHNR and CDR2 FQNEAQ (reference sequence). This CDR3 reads CASSLVAGAGYEQYF. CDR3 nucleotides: TGTGCCAGCAGCTTAGTCGCGGGGGCTGGGTACGAGCAGTACTTC.

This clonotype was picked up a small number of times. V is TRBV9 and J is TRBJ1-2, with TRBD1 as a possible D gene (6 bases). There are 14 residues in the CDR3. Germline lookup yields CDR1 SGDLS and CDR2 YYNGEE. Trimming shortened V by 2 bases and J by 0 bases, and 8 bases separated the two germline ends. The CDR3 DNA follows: TGTGCCAGCAGCGTCGGACAGTCTAACTATGGCTACACCTTC. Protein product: CASSVGQSNYGYTF. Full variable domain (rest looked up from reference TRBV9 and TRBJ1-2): DSGVTQTPKHLITATGQRVTLRCSPRSGDLSVYWYQQSLDQGLQFLIQYYNGEERAKGNILERFSAQQFPDLHSELNLSSLELGDSALYFCASSVGQSNYGYTFGSGTRLTVV.

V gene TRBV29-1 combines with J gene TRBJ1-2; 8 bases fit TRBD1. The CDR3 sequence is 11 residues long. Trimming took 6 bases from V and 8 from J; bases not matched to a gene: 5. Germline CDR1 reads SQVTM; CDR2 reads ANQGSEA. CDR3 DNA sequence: TGCAGCGTGGGACAGGTTGAAGGCTACACCTTC. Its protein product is CSVGQVEGYTF.

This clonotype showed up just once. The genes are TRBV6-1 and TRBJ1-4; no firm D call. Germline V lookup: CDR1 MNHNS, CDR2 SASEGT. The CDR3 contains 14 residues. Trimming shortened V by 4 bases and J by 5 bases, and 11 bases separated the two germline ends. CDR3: CASSVPGKNEKLFF. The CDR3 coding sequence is TGTGCCAGCAGTGTACCCGGGAAAAATGAAAAACTGTTTTTT.

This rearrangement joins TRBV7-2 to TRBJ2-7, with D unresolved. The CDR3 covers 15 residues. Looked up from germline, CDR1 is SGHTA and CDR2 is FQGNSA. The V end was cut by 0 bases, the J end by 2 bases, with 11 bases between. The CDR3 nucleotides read TGTGCCAGCAGCTTAGCGGTTGGGGATCCCTACGAGCAGTACTTC. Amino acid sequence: CASSLAVGDPYEQYF.

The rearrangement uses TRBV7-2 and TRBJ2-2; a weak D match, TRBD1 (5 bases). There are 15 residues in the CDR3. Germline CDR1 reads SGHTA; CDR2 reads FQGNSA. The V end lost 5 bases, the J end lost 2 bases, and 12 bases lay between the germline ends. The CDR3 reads CASSPDRTNTGELFF. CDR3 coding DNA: TGTGCCAGCAGCCCCGACAGAACCAACACCGGGGAGCTGTTTTTT.

CDR3 sequence: CAIKQQGFEKLFF. The CDR3 coding sequence is TGTGCCATCAAACAACAGGGATTTGAAAAACTGTTTTTT. The chain recombines TRBV10-3 with TRBJ1-4, with D perhaps TRBD1 (6 bases). With 7 bases removed from V and 7 bases from J, the gap between germline ends came to 13 bases. Looked up from germline, CDR1 is ENHRY and CDR2 is SYGVKD. The CDR3 covers 13 residues.

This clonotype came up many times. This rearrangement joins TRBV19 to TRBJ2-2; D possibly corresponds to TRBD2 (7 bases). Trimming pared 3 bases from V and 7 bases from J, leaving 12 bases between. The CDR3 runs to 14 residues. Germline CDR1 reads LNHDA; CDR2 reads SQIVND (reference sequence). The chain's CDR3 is CASSMGGQLGELFF. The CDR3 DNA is TGTGCCAGTAGTATGGGGGGGCAACTCGGGGAGCTGTTTTTT.

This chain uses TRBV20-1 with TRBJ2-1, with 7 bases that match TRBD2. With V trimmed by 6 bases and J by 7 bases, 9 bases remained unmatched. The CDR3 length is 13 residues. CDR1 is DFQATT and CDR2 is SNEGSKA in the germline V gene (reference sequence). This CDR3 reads CSAETGGANEQFF. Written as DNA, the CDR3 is TGCAGTGCCGAGACGGGGGGTGCTAATGAGCAGTTCTTC.

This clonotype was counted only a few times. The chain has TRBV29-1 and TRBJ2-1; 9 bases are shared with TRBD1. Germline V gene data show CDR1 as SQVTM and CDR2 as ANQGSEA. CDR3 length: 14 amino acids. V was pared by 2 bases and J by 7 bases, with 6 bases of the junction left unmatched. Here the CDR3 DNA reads TGCAGCGTTGAACCGGGACAGGGATGGAATGAGCAGTTCTTC. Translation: CSVEPGQGWNEQFF.

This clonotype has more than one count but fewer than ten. The CDR3 region is CASSFLPFGGPQRYGYTF. In DNA form, the CDR3 reads TGTGCCAGCAGCTTTTTACCCTTTGGGGGGCCCCAGAGGTATGGCTACACCTTC. The V call is TRBV12-3 or TRBV12-4, the J call TRBJ1-2; TRBD1 might be the D (6 bases). Trimming removed 6 bases at V and 5 bases at J, with 28 bases between. This CDR3 is built from 18 residues.

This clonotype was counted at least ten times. DNA of the CDR3: TGTGCCAGCAGCTTAGAGGACAGTTCCTACGAGCAGTACTTC. Protein sequence: CASSLEDSSYEQYF. The rearrangement links TRBV7-2 to TRBJ2-7; tentatively, D is TRBD1 (6 bases). CDR1 SGHTA and CDR2 FQGNSA come from the germline V gene. The ends were cut back, 1 base at V and 1 base at J, with 8 bases in the middle. CDR3 length: 14 residues.

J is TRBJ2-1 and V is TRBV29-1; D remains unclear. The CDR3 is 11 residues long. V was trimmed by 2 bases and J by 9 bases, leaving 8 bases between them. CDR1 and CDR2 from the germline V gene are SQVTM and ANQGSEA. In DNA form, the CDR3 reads TGCAGCGTTGAACTTGTGAGTGAGCAGTTCTTC. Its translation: CSVELVSEQFF.

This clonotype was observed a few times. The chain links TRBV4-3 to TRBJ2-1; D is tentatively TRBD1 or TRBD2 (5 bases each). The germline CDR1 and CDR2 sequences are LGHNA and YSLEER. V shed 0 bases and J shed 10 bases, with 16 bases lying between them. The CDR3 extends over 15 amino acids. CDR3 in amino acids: CASSQDRARREEQFF. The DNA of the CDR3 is TGCGCCAGCAGCCAAGACCGGGCCCGCAGGGAGGAGCAGTTCTTC.

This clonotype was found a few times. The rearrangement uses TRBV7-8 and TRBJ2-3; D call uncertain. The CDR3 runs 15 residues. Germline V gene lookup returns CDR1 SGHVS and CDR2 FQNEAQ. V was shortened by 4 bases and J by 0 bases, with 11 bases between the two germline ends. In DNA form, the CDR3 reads TGTGCCAGCAGCTCCTACCCCCGGAGCACAGATACGCAGTATTTT. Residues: CASSSYPRSTDTQYF.

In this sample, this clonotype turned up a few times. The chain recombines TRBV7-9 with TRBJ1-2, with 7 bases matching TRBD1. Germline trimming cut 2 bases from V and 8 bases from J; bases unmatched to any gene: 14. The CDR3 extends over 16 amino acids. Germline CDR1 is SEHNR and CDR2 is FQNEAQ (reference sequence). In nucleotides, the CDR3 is TGTGCCAGCAGCTTATGGACTGGGACTACAGGGGACGGCTACACCTTC. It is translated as CASSLWTGTTGDGYTF.

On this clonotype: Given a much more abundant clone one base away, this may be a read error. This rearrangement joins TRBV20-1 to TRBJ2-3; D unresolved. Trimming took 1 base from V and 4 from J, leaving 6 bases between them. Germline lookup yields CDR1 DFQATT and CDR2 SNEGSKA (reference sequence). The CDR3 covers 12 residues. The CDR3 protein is CSARALADTQYF. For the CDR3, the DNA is TGCAGTGCTAGAGCATTAGCAGATACGCAGTATTTT.

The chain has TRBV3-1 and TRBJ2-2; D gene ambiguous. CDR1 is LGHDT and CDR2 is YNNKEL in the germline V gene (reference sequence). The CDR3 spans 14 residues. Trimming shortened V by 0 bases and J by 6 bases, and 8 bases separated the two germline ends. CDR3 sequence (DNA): TGTGCCAGCAGCCAAGACGACCCGGCCGGGGAGCTGTTTTTT. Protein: CASSQDDPAGELFF.